Shown below are 25 T cell receptor beta chains from a single sample sequenced in a study of blood T cell repertoires in COVID-19. Assay used: immunoSEQ multiplex PCR; TCRdb lists only in-frame clones, some missing. The sample contains fewer than 350,000 clones, approximately 91% of which appear only once. Sequencing input: PBMCs or T cells enriched from blood (not recorded which). The receptors derive from a woman aged 40 to 55 with acute COVID-19.

The chain links TRBV7-9 to TRBJ1-3, with TRBD1 identical over 9 bases. V dropped 2 bases and J dropped 4; count of bases not matched to a gene: 3. In germline, CDR1 is SEHNR, CDR2 FQNEAQ (reference sequence). The CDR3 runs 15 residues. CDR3 sequence (DNA): TGTGCCAGCAGCTTACATGGACAGGGGGGAAACACCATATATTTT. Protein sequence: CASSLHGQGGNTIYF.

The chain uses TRBV30 and TRBJ1-1; D is undetermined. V shed 3 bases and J shed 0 bases, with 5 bases lying between them. The CDR3 extends over 12 amino acids. The germline gives CDR1 GTSNPN, CDR2 SVGIG (reference sequence). Here the CDR3 reads CAWRTVNTEAFF. The DNA of the CDR3 is TGTGCCTGGAGAACAGTGAACACTGAAGCTTTCTTT.

V usage is TRBV5-8 and J usage is TRBJ2-3; 11 nucleotides line up with TRBD2. This CDR3 contains 15 residues. From germline, CDR1 is SGHTS and CDR2 YDEGEE. J gave up 7 bases and V 3 bases, and 7 bases lay outside the gene matches. The CDR3 spells CASSWGTSGGNTQYF. The CDR3, as DNA: TGTGCCAGCAGCTGGGGGACTAGCGGCGGAAATACGCAGTATTTT.

This clone was detected once. The chain recombines TRBV6-4 with TRBJ2-7; no reliable D call. Per germline, CDR1 MRHNA and CDR2 SNTAGT. The germline V and J ends were trimmed by 6 bases and 4 bases, with 10 bases remaining between them. This CDR3 is 12 amino acids long. CDR3 loop: CASSPTEYEQYF. The CDR3 DNA reads as TGTGCCAGCAGCCCCACGGAGTACGAGCAGTACTTC.

V and J are TRBV10-3 and TRBJ2-3; 13 bases match TRBD2. This CDR3 has 16 amino acids. The V and J ends lost 4 bases and 0 bases, in that order; junction bases with no gene match: 1. Germline V CDR1 and CDR2: ENHRY, SYGVKD. CDR3 nucleotides: TGTGCCATCAGTGTGGGACTAGCGGGGAGCACAGATACGCAGTATTTT. Translating it yields CAISVGLAGSTDTQYF.

The rearrangement links TRBV6-5 to TRBJ1-3; no clear D gene. This CDR3 spans 14 amino acids. Germline assignment: CDR1 MNHEY and CDR2 SVGAGI. V was shortened by 2 bases and J by 9 bases, with 14 bases between the two germline ends. The CDR3 protein is CASSYLRGSTTIYF. CDR3 coding DNA: TGTGCCAGCAGTTACCTGCGGGGATCCACCACCATATATTTT.

This chain uses TRBV2 with TRBJ1-3; D gene uncertain. Germline V gene data show CDR1 as SNHLY and CDR2 as FYNNEI. Trimming shortened V by 3 bases and J by 1 base, and 10 bases separated the two germline ends. This CDR3 contains 15 residues. CDR3 in DNA: TGTGCCAGCAGTGATGGTAGCTCATCTGGAAACACCATATATTTT. Amino acids: CASSDGSSSGNTIYF.

The J gene is TRBJ2-5, the V gene TRBV27; possibly TRBD2 for D (6 bases). Germline-derived CDR1 and CDR2 are MNHEY and SMNVEV (reference sequence). Trimming cost V 3 bases and J 7 bases, with 15 bases left between them. There are 14 residues in the CDR3. CDR3 coding DNA: TGTGCCAGCAGTTTTTCCTCTAGCGCCAGGACCCAGTACTTC. As protein: CASSFSSSARTQYF.

This chain joins TRBV12-5 and TRBJ2-1, with D tentatively TRBD2 (6 bases). The germline V gene has CDR1 LGHNT and CDR2 FRNRAP. V was trimmed by 1 base and J by 2 bases, leaving 9 bases between them. There are 15 residues in the CDR3. CDR3: CASGLGRGPYNEQFF. CDR3 sequence (DNA): TGTGCTAGTGGTTTGGGGAGGGGACCCTACAATGAGCAGTTCTTC.

V gene TRBV4-1 combines with J gene TRBJ1-2; D is possibly TRBD1 (6 bases). Germline loops: CDR1 MGHRA, CDR2 YSYEKL. This CDR3 region has 16 residues. Trimming left V 1 base short and J 7 bases short, with 19 bases between. CDR3 DNA sequence: TGCGCCAGCAGCCAAGTTCACAGGGAACAACTCGTTGGCTACACCTTC. Residues: CASSQVHREQLVGYTF.

The chain couples TRBV6-2 or TRBV6-3 to TRBJ2-7; 9 positions match TRBD2. Looked up from germline, CDR1 is MNHEY and CDR2 is SVGEGT. The CDR3 sequence is 16 residues long. V gave up 0 bases and J gave up 2 bases; unmatched junction bases: 5. The CDR3 reads CASSYSRSGSPYEQYF. The CDR3 coding sequence is TGTGCCAGCAGTTACTCGCGTAGCGGGAGCCCCTACGAGCAGTACTTC.

The rearrangement uses TRBV3-1 (or the pseudogene TRBV3-2) and TRBJ2-1; no firm D call. Trimming took 0 bases from V and 6 from J, leaving 12 bases between them. The germline CDR1 and CDR2 sequences are LGHDT and YNNKEL (reference sequence). CDR3 length: 15 amino acids. CDR3 sequence: CASSQDSSVFNEQFF. CDR3 bases: TGTGCCAGCAGCCAAGATTCAAGCGTGTTCAATGAGCAGTTCTTC.

The chain employs TRBV7-9 and TRBJ2-7, with 11 bases matching TRBD1. The trim removed 5 bases at V and 5 bases at J, leaving 5 bases unmatched. Germline loops: CDR1 SEHNR, CDR2 FQNEAQ (reference sequence). The CDR3 covers 14 residues. The CDR3 loop is CASSPGQGADEQYF. CDR3 DNA: TGTGCCAGCAGCCCCGGACAGGGGGCGGACGAGCAGTACTTC.

This chain joins TRBV19 and TRBJ2-7, with 9 positions matching TRBD2. V lost 3 bases, J lost 6 bases, and 6 bases stayed unmatched. This CDR3 contains 14 residues. In germline, CDR1 is LNHDA, CDR2 SQIVND (reference sequence). CDR3 in DNA: TGTGCCAGTAGTATTTCGGGACTAGCTTCCGAGCAGTACTTC. Encoded protein: CASSISGLASEQYF.

This chain links TRBV19 with TRBJ2-5; TRBD1 matches 7 bases. CDR3 size: 15 residues. J gave up 2 bases and V 6 bases, and 9 bases lay outside the gene matches. Germline CDR1 is LNHDA and CDR2 is SQIVND (reference sequence). CDR3 DNA sequence: TGTGCCAGTAGCAACCGGGACAGTTGGCAAGAGACCCAGTACTTC. This sequence encodes CASSNRDSWQETQYF. Full variable domain (missing parts from reference TRBV19 and TRBJ2-5): DGGITQSPKYLFRKEGQNVTLSCEQNLNHDAMYWYRQDPGQGLRLIYYSQIVNDFQKGDIAEGYSVSREKKESFPLTVTSAQKNPTAFYLCASSNRDSWQETQYFGPGTRLLVL.

V gene TRBV7-9 combines with J gene TRBJ2-5; TRBD2 aligns across 14 bases. Germline V gene lookup returns CDR1 SEHNR and CDR2 FQNEAQ (reference sequence). With 5 bases clipped from V and 2 bases from J, the junction kept 7 bases outside the gene matches. The CDR3 is 17 residues long. CDR3 in DNA: TGTGCCAGCAGCCCCGGGACTAGCGGGGGATCACAAGAGACCCAGTACTTC. Protein product: CASSPGTSGGSQETQYF. Full variable domain (outside the CDR3, taken from reference TRBV7-9 and TRBJ2-5): DTGVSQNPRHKITKRGQNVTFRCDPISEHNRLYWYRQTLGQGPEFLTYFQNEAQLEKSRLLSDRFSAERPKGSFSTLEIQRTEQGDSAMYLCASSPGTSGGSQETQYFGPGTRLLVL.

The chain couples TRBV7-2 to TRBJ1-1; D uncertain. CDR1 is SGHTA and CDR2 is FQGNSA in the germline V gene. The CDR3 totals 14 residues. The V gene lost 1 base and the J gene lost 0 bases, with 6 bases spanning the gap. In DNA form, the CDR3 reads TGTGCCAGCAGCTTAGTAAGCCTGAACACTGAAGCTTTCTTT. It translates to CASSLVSLNTEAFF.

The V call is TRBV20-1, the J call TRBJ2-1, with a tentative D call TRBD2 (6 bases). The length of the CDR3 is 12 residues. Germline loops: CDR1 DFQATT, CDR2 SNEGSKA (reference sequence). The V end was cut by 3 bases, the J end by 4 bases, with 7 bases between. CDR3 in DNA: TGCAGTGCTAGTCGGGAGTACAATGAGCAGTTCTTC. This codes for CSASREYNEQFF.

The CDR3 DNA follows: TGTGCCAGCAGCTTTTTGGCGGGGGGGCAGCACAATGAGCAGTTCTTC. Encoded protein: CASSFLAGGQHNEQFF. This chain uses TRBV7-6 with TRBJ2-1; TRBD2 matches 9 bases. There are 16 residues in the CDR3. In germline, CDR1 is SGHVS, CDR2 FNYEAQ. V lost 3 bases, J lost 5 bases, and 8 bases stayed unmatched.

The gene calls are TRBV15 and TRBJ2-7; 7 nucleotides line up with TRBD1. Trimming took 2 bases from V and 1 from J; bases not matched to a gene: 5. CDR1 and CDR2 (germline): LNHNV, YYDKDF (reference sequence). The CDR3 runs 15 residues. This chain's CDR3 is CATSRPGTVSYEQYF. As DNA, the CDR3 is TGTGCCACCAGCAGACCGGGGACAGTTTCCTACGAGCAGTACTTC.

V is TRBV6-2 or TRBV6-3 and J is TRBJ2-3; 8 nucleotides agree with TRBD2. Losses at the gene ends were 5 bases for V and 0 bases for J; bases not matched to a gene: 7. Germline CDR1 is MNHEY and CDR2 is SVGEGT. The CDR3 has 16 amino acids. CDR3: CASSGERERSTDTQYF. As DNA, the CDR3 is TGTGCCAGCAGTGGCGAGCGGGAGAGGAGCACAGATACGCAGTATTTT.

The chain uses TRBV7-9 and TRBJ2-7, with 10 bases aligning to TRBD1. V gave up 5 bases and J gave up 3 bases; unmatched junction bases: 7. Per germline, CDR1 SEHNR and CDR2 FQNEAQ (reference sequence). The CDR3 has 15 amino acids. DNA for the CDR3: TGTGCCAGCAGCGCTAGGGGGACAGGGGACTACGAGCAGTACTTC. Amino acid sequence: CASSARGTGDYEQYF.

This sequence joins TRBV2 and TRBJ2-7, with 7 bases that match TRBD1. Germline V gene lookup returns CDR1 SNHLY and CDR2 FYNNEI. This CDR3 has 12 residues. For the CDR3, the DNA is TGTGCCAGCACCAAAACGGGCGACAGGGATACTGTC. Protein: CASTKTGDRDTV.

The genes are TRBV7-9 and TRBJ1-1, with D perhaps matching TRBD1 (6 bases). Germline CDR1 and CDR2: SEHNR and FQNEAQ (reference sequence). The length of the CDR3 is 14 residues. V lost 5 bases and J 1 base, leaving 11 bases between the germline ends. CDR3 bases: TGTGCCAGCAGCCCCAGGGGCGGGAACACTGAAGCTTTCTTT. Its protein is CASSPRGGNTEAFF.

The table lists this clone with a count of one. V usage is TRBV12-3 or TRBV12-4 and J usage is TRBJ2-3; D gene unclear. With 3 bases removed from V and 2 bases from J, the gap between germline ends came to 6 bases. The CDR3 extends over 13 amino acids. The CDR3 DNA sequence: TGTGCCAGCAGTTTGTCAATCACAGATACGCAGTATTTT. Amino acids: CASSLSITDTQYF.